This T cell receptor (beta chain) comes out of a study of cytomegalovirus exposure and HLA in healthy donors. Study-wide points: The majority of TCR sequences were rare, yet some public TCRs appeared in many donors. The finding came from a later analysis; first-cohort TCR clusters tended to co-occur in the roughly 120 validation repertoires.

Only in-frame clones appear in the TCRdb table, and some are missing; sequencing was by immunoSEQ multiplex PCR. The table includes about 98,000 clones, roughly 84% detected once. This CDR3 has 16 amino acids. Trimming removed 4 bases at V and 4 bases at J, with 19 bases between. The germline V gene encodes CDR1 LNHDA and CDR2 SQIVND (reference sequence). As for this clone: Its antigen is still unknown.

Sequencing input: PBMCs. The gene calls are TRBV19 and TRBJ1-1; no reliable D call. The TCR comes from a man in his late teens or twenties in good health and CMV-seropositive. CDR3 in DNA: TGTGCCAGTAGTACGAGAGGGAGGGAAGGCGGCACTGAAGCTTTCTTT. Protein sequence: CASSTRGREGGTEAFF.